A selection of T cell receptor beta chains follows, all from one sample in a study of T cells in tuberculosis. Sequenced by immunoSEQ multiplex PCR; TCRdb stores in-frame clones only, minus some. Of fewer than 35,000 clones in the sample, about 95% are singletons; the top ten hold 2% to 3%. Specimen: PBMCs. All receptors come from a donor aged 10 to 29 with latent tuberculosis or without tuberculosis infection. The CDR3 runs from the conserved cysteine through the conserved F or W. The D gene is left open where the match is weak. For some rows the clone size is stated as once, few or many, or as a class when expanded; others skip it.

TRBV28,few,TRBJ1-5,-,TGTGCCAGCAACACTATTACCCGGGGGGGACAGCCCCAGCATTTT,CASNTITRGGQPQHF
TRBV29-1,-,TRBJ1-2,-,TGCAGCGCCGGAGACTATGGCTACACCTTC,CSAGDYGYTF
TRBV27,once,TRBJ2-7,-,TGTGCCAGCTCCGACACCCCAAGGAACGAGCAGTACTTC,CASSDTPRNEQYF
TRBV19,-,TRBJ1-2,TRBD1,TGTGCCAGTATGATAGGGGGCGCGACTGGCTACACCTTC,CASMIGGATGYTF
TRBV7-3,once,TRBJ1-2,-,TGTGCCAGCAGCTTAAACAGTAACTATGGCTACACCTTC,CASSLNSNYGYTF
TRBV7-9,once,TRBJ2-1,TRBD1,TGTGCCAGCAGCTATCGGACAGGGAATAGGAATGAGCAGTTCTTC,CASSYRTGNRNEQFF
TRBV19,-,TRBJ1-1,TRBD1,TGTGCCAGTAGGGGACAGGGGGACACTGAAGCTTTCTTT,CASRGQGDTEAFF
TRBV7-9,once,TRBJ2-1,-,TGTGCCAGCAGCTTCCAAGGGGAAAGCTCCTACAATGAGCAGTTCTTC,CASSFQGESSYNEQFF
TRBV28,-,TRBJ1-5,TRBD1,TGTGCCAGCGGCCCGTCGGGGACAGGGTGGGTACGAAATCAGCCCCAGCATTTT,CASGPSGTGWVRNQPQHF
TRBV27,-,TRBJ1-5,-,TGTGCCAGCAGTTTCCGTTCGGAGGGGCTAAATCAGCCCCAGCATTTT,CASSFRSEGLNQPQHF
TRBV6-1,-,TRBJ1-4,-,TGTGCCAGCTCCGACGGGGGAACTAATGAAAAACTGTTTTTT,CASSDGGTNEKLFF
TRBV2,-,TRBJ2-2,-,TGTGCCAGCAGTGATGGGAGTCGAAACACCGGGGAGCTGTTTTTT,CASSDGSRNTGELFF
TRBV6-5,-,TRBJ2-3,TRBD2,TGTGCCAGCAGTTATACCGGACTAGCGGGTGAGACGCAGTATTTT,CASSYTGLAGETQYF
TRBV28,-,TRBJ2-7,-,TGTGCCAGCAAGGTGGACAGATCGCTGGAGCAGTACTTC,CASKVDRSLEQYF
TRBV7-9,-,TRBJ1-4,-,TGTGCCAGCAGCGTAAGCTCGACAGGTCTAGGGGAAAAACTGTTTTTT,CASSVSSTGLGEKLFF
TRBV4-3,-,TRBJ2-1,-,TGCGCCAGCAGCCAAGTCGTGTTCGTTGATCACGGTGAGCAGTTCTTC,CASSQVVFVDHGEQFF
TRBV5-1,-,TRBJ2-7,TRBD2,TGCGCCAGCAGCCCCCGGAGCGGGAGTGTGAACGAGCAGTACTTC,CASSPRSGSVNEQYF
TRBV29-1,-,TRBJ1-5,-,TGCAGCGTTACTTTACCACAGGGCGGAAGCAATCAGCCCCAGCATTTT,CSVTLPQGGSNQPQHF
TRBV7-9,-,TRBJ1-1,-,TGTGCCAGCAGCTCTACGAACACTGAAGCTTTCTTT,CASSSTNTEAFF
TRBV5-4,once,TRBJ1-4,TRBD1,TGTGCCAGCAGCCGGGGACAGCCTCATGAAAAACTGTTTTTT,CASSRGQPHEKLFF
TRBV5-1,-,TRBJ2-5,-,TGCGCCAGCAGCTTGGGGCAGGAAGAGACCCAGTACTTC,CASSLGQEETQYF
TRBV15,-,TRBJ2-7,TRBD2,TGTGCCACCAGCAGGGCGGGAGGGCCTAACGAGCAGTACTTC,CATSRAGGPNEQYF
TRBV7-8,once,TRBJ1-3,-,TGTGCCAGCAGCTTACCGACAGGCTCTGGAAACACCATATATTTT,CASSLPTGSGNTIYF
TRBV10-3,-,TRBJ2-3,-,TGTGCCATCAGTGAGAGTGGGGCTAGCGTTCCCGGGAATACGCAGTATTTT,CAISESGASVPGNTQYF
TRBV6-6,-,TRBJ2-1,TRBD2,TGTGCCAGCAGTAAAAGCGGGGGGCACAATGAGCAGTTCTTC,CASSKSGGHNEQFF
TRBV18,-,TRBJ2-1,TRBD1,TGTGCCAGCTCACCAACGGACAGGGGTACCGCAAACAATGAGCAGTTCTTC,CASSPTDRGTANNEQFF
TRBV30,-,TRBJ2-3,TRBD2,TGTGCCTGGAGTAGACTAGCGGGGACAGATACGCAGTATTTT,CAWSRLAGTDTQYF
TRBV19,-,TRBJ1-1,TRBD1,TGTGCCAGTAGTATTCAGGGGGCATGGAACACTGAAGCTTTCTTT,CASSIQGAWNTEAFF
TRBV27,-,TRBJ2-7,-,TGTGCCAGCAGTGCGGACTACACCTACGAGCAGTACTTC,CASSADYTYEQYF
TRBV18,-,TRBJ2-7,-,TGTGCCAGCTCACTCGCGTCTGCCACCTACGAGCAGTACTTC,CASSLASATYEQYF
TRBV6-6,-,TRBJ1-2,TRBD1,TGTGCCAGCAGTTACTCGGCCACAGGGGGCGATTATGGCTACACCTTC,CASSYSATGGDYGYTF
TRBV14,-,TRBJ1-1,-,TGTGCCAGCAGCCTCTCTACGAACACTGAAGCTTTCTTT,CASSLSTNTEAFF
TRBV5-6,-,TRBJ2-1,TRBD1,TGTGCCAGCAGCCTTCCGGGACAGGGGAGCAATGAGCAGTTCTTC,CASSLPGQGSNEQFF
TRBV4-3,-,TRBJ1-5,-,TGCGCCAGCAGCGCCGAGGGAGGACAGCCCCAGCATTTT,CASSAEGGQPQHF
TRBV7-2,-,TRBJ1-4,TRBD1,TGTGCCAGCAGCTTCAGGGGACAGGCAGGGGGAAAACTGTTTTTT,CASSFRGQAGGKLFF
TRBV6-5,-,TRBJ1-2,-,TGTGCCAGCAGTGAGCGGGATACTCGTGGCTACACCTTC,CASSERDTRGYTF
TRBV7-2,once,TRBJ2-7,-,TGTGCCAGCAGCTCCGCACCGGCCTACGAGCAGTACTTC,CASSSAPAYEQYF
TRBV27,-,TRBJ2-3,TRBD2,TGTGCCAGCAGTTCACTAGCGGGCGAAGGCACAGATACGCAGTATTTT,CASSSLAGEGTDTQYF
TRBV6-5,-,TRBJ2-3,-,TGTGCCAGCAGTTACTCGAGGCAGAATACGCAGTATTTT,CASSYSRQNTQYF
TRBV7-2,-,TRBJ2-7,TRBD2,TGTGCCAGCAGCTCACCGGGACTAGCGGGAAGAGAGCAGTACTTC,CASSSPGLAGREQYF
TRBV7-9,-,TRBJ1-1,-,TGTGCCAGCAGCTCCACCTCGAGAGGATCGAACACTGAAGCTTTCTTT,CASSSTSRGSNTEAFF